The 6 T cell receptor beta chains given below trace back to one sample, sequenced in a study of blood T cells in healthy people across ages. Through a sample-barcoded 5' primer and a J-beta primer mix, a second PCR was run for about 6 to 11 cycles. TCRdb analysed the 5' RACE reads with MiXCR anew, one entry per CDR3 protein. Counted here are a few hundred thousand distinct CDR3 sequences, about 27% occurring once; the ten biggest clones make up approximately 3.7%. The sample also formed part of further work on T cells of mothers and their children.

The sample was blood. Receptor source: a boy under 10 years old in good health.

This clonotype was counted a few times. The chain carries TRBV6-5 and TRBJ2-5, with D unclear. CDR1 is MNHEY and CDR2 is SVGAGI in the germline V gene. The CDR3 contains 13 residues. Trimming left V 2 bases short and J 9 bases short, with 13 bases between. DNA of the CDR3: TGTGCCAGCAGTTACCGTCAAAGCCAGGCCCAGTACTTC. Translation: CASSYRQSQAQYF.

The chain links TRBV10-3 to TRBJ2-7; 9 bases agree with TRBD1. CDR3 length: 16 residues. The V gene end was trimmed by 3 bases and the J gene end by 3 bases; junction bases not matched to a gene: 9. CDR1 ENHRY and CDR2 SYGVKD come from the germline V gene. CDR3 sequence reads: CAISELPPGQGYEQYF. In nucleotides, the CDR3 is TGTGCCATCAGTGAACTACCGCCGGGACAGGGCTACGAGCAGTACTTC.

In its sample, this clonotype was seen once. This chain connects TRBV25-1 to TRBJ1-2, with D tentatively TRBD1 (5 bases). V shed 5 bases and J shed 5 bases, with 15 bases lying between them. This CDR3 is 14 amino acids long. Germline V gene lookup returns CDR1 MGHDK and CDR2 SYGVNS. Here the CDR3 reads CASSTWDGRYGYTF. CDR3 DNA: TGTGCCAGCAGTACCTGGGACGGACGATATGGCTACACCTTC.

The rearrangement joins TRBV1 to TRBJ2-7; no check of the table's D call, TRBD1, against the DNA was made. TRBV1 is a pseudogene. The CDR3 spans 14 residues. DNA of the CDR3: TGCACCAGCAGGGGGAGTGTCACCTGTCGGGAGCAGTACTTC. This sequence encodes CTSRGSVTCREQYF.

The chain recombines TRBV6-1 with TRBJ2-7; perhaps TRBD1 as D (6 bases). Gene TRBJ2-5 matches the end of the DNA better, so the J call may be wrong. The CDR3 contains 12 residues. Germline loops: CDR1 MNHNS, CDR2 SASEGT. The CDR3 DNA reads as TGTGCCGGGCAGGGGTGGGAAGAGACCCAGTACTTC. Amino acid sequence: CAGQGWEETQYF.

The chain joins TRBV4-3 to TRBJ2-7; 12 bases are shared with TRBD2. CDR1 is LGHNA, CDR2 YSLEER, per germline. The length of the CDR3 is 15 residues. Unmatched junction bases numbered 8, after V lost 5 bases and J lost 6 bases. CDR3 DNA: TGCGCCAGCAGCAAAGTCCTAGCGGGAGGGTCCGAGCAGTACTTC. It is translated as CASSKVLAGGSEQYF.